The subject of this entry is one T cell receptor (beta chain). The data belong to a study of T cell responses to AZD1222 COVID-19 vaccine. The CDR3 is made up of 12 amino acids. V lost 5 bases and J lost 4, with 6 bases in between. Germline loops: CDR1 MNHEY, CDR2 SMNVEV (reference sequence). Sequencing used immunoSEQ multiplex PCR; TCRdb keeps in-frame clones, though not all of them. The data show approximately 180,000 clones, with 88% seen just once and about 8% held by the top ten. The chain recombines TRBV27 with TRBJ1-3; D is unclear. The specimen comprised peripheral blood, sampled on day 0 of AZD1222 vaccination. This receptor was taken from an adult in good health. The CDR3 region is CASSRPGNTIYF. The DNA of the CDR3 is TGTGCCAGCAGTCGCCCCGGAAACACCATATATTTT.